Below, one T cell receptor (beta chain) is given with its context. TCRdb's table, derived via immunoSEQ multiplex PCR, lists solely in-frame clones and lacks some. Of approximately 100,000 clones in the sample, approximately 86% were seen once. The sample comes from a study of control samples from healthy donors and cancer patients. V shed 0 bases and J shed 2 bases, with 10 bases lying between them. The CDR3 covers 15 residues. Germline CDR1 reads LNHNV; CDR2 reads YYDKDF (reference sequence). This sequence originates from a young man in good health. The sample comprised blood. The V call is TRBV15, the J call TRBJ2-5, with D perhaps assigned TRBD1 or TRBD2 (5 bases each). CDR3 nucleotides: TGTGCCACCAGCAGAGATCGGGGCAGTCAAGAGACCCAGTACTTC. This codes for CATSRDRGSQETQYF.